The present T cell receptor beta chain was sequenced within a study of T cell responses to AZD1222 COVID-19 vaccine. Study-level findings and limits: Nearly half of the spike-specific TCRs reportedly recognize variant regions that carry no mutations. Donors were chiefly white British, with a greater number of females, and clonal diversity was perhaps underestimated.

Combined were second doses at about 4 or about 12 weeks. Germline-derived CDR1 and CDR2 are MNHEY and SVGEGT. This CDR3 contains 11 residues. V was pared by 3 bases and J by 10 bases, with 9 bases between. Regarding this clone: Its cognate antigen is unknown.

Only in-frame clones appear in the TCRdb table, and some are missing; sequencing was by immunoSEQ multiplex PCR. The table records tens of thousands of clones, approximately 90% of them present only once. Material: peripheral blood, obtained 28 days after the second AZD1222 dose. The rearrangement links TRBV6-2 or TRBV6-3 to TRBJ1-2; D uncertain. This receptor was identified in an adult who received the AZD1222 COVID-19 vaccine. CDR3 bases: TGTGCCAGCAGTTATTCTATTGTCTACACCTTC. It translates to CASSYSIVYTF.